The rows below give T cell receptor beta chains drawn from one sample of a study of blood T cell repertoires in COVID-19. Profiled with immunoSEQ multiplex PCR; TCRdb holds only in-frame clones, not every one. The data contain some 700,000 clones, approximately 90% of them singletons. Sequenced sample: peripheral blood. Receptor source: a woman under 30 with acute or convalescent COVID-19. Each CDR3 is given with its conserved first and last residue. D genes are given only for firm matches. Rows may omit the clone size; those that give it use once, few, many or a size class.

cdr3_aa: CASSQALSGGHTDTQYF
cdr3_nt: TGTGCCAGCAGCCAGGCGCTTAGCGGGGGGCACACAGATACGCAGTATTTT
v_call: TRBV14
clone_size: NA
j_call: TRBJ2-3
d_call: TRBD2

cdr3_aa: CASSPQEGWSEQYF
cdr3_nt: TGTGCCAGCTCACCACAGGAGGGGTGGTCCGAGCAGTACTTC
v_call: TRBV18
clone_size: once
j_call: TRBJ2-7
d_call: NA

cdr3_aa: CAWGRLSRGGYTF
cdr3_nt: TGTGCCTGGGGACGGCTGTCTAGAGGGGGCTACACCTTC
v_call: TRBV30
clone_size: NA
j_call: TRBJ1-2
d_call: NA

cdr3_aa: CASSHPPADTQYF
cdr3_nt: TGCGCCAGCAGCCACCCTCCCGCAGATACGCAGTATTTT
v_call: TRBV4-1
clone_size: once
j_call: TRBJ2-3
d_call: NA

cdr3_aa: CASSVNARDYGYTF
cdr3_nt: TGCGCCAGCAGCGTGAATGCCCGAGACTATGGCTACACCTTC
v_call: TRBV5-1
clone_size: NA
j_call: TRBJ1-2
d_call: NA

cdr3_aa: CASSLAMRHHTEAFF
cdr3_nt: TGCGCCAGCAGCTTGGCCATGAGACACCACACTGAAGCTTTCTTT
v_call: TRBV5-1
clone_size: NA
j_call: TRBJ1-1
d_call: NA

cdr3_aa: CATWAQGGQPQHF
cdr3_nt: TGTGCCACCTGGGCCCAGGGGGGCCAGCCCCAGCATTTT
v_call: TRBV15
clone_size: NA
j_call: TRBJ1-5
d_call: TRBD1

cdr3_aa: CASSSQTSYEQYF
cdr3_nt: TGTGCCAGCAGCTCGCAGACTAGCTACGAGCAGTACTTC
v_call: TRBV7-8
clone_size: NA
j_call: TRBJ2-7
d_call: NA

cdr3_aa: CASSQDWGLNTEAFF
cdr3_nt: TGCGCCAGCAGCCAAGATTGGGGCCTGAACACTGAAGCTTTCTTT
v_call: TRBV4-3
clone_size: NA
j_call: TRBJ1-1
d_call: NA

cdr3_aa: CAITPQGVTGELFF
cdr3_nt: TGTGCCATCACCCCACAGGGCGTCACCGGGGAGCTGTTTTTT
v_call: TRBV10-3
clone_size: NA
j_call: TRBJ2-2
d_call: NA

cdr3_aa: CASSEGGRPTTDTQYF
cdr3_nt: TGTGCCAGCAGTGAAGGGGGCAGACCCACCACAGATACGCAGTATTTT
v_call: TRBV25-1
clone_size: NA
j_call: TRBJ2-3
d_call: NA

cdr3_aa: CATGGQVNQPQHF
cdr3_nt: TGTGCCACAGGGGGACAGGTCAATCAGCCCCAGCATTTT
v_call: TRBV24-1
clone_size: NA
j_call: TRBJ1-5
d_call: TRBD1

cdr3_aa: CASSNPGSQETQYF
cdr3_nt: TGTGCCAGCAGTAATCCAGGGTCTCAAGAGACCCAGTACTTC
v_call: TRBV6-5
clone_size: NA
j_call: TRBJ2-5
d_call: NA

cdr3_aa: CASSPGQGFTEAFF
cdr3_nt: TGTGCCAGCAGCCCTGGGCAGGGGTTCACTGAAGCTTTCTTT
v_call: TRBV3-1/TRBV3-2
clone_size: NA
j_call: TRBJ1-1
d_call: NA

cdr3_aa: CASSQGPGGDEQFF
cdr3_nt: TGTGCCAGCAGTCAGGGTCCGGGAGGCGATGAGCAGTTCTTC
v_call: TRBV6-4
clone_size: NA
j_call: TRBJ2-1
d_call: TRBD2

cdr3_aa: CAGSGQMNTEAFF
cdr3_nt: TGTGCGGGGAGCGGTCAAATGAACACTGAAGCTTTCTTT
v_call: TRBV7-9
clone_size: NA
j_call: TRBJ1-1
d_call: NA

cdr3_aa: CASSERPLAGINGYTF
cdr3_nt: TGTGCCAGCAGTGAGAGACCCTTAGCAGGGATAAATGGCTACACCTTC
v_call: TRBV2
clone_size: NA
j_call: TRBJ1-2
d_call: NA

cdr3_aa: CASSEIAGVPDTQYF
cdr3_nt: TGTGCCAGCAGTGAAATAGCGGGGGTTCCAGATACGCAGTATTTT
v_call: TRBV6-4
clone_size: NA
j_call: TRBJ2-3
d_call: TRBD2

cdr3_aa: CASSVTVNYGYTF
cdr3_nt: TGTGCCAGCAGCGTTACAGTCAACTATGGCTACACCTTC
v_call: TRBV12-3/TRBV12-4
clone_size: NA
j_call: TRBJ1-2
d_call: NA

cdr3_aa: CAWTVGGLSEAFF
cdr3_nt: TGTGCCTGGACAGTAGGGGGCTTGAGTGAAGCTTTCTTT
v_call: TRBV30
clone_size: NA
j_call: TRBJ1-1
d_call: TRBD1

cdr3_aa: CASSQDLDRGGTEAFF
cdr3_nt: TGCGCCAGCAGCCAGGACTTAGACAGGGGGGGAACTGAAGCTTTCTTT
v_call: TRBV4-3
clone_size: NA
j_call: TRBJ1-1
d_call: TRBD1

cdr3_aa: CATGRDTLNTEAFF
cdr3_nt: TGTGCCACCGGAAGGGACACGTTGAACACTGAAGCTTTCTTT
v_call: TRBV7-9
clone_size: NA
j_call: TRBJ1-1
d_call: NA

cdr3_aa: CASSNTNTEAFF
cdr3_nt: TGTGCCAGCAGTAACACGAACACTGAAGCTTTCTTT
v_call: TRBV6-5
clone_size: NA
j_call: TRBJ1-1
d_call: NA

cdr3_aa: CASSEGIIEGMVDYGYTF
cdr3_nt: TGTGCCAGCAGTGAAGGGATTATCGAGGGAATGGTCGACTATGGCTACACCTTC
v_call: TRBV6-1
clone_size: NA
j_call: TRBJ1-2
d_call: NA

cdr3_aa: CASSYSEANSPLHF
cdr3_nt: TGTGCCAGCAGTTACTCGGAGGCGAATTCACCCCTCCACTTT
v_call: TRBV6-5
clone_size: NA
j_call: TRBJ1-6
d_call: NA

cdr3_aa: CASSSPGGTRSTDTQYF
cdr3_nt: TGCGCCAGCAGCTCCCCGGGGGGGACAAGAAGCACAGATACGCAGTATTTT
v_call: TRBV5-1
clone_size: NA
j_call: TRBJ2-3
d_call: TRBD2